The 15 T cell receptor beta chains below all came from one sample that was sequenced in a study of blood T cell repertoires in COVID-19. The protocol was immunoSEQ multiplex PCR, while the TCRdb copy is restricted to in-frame clones and leaves out a portion. The table includes around 300,000 clones, about nine tenths detected once. The sequencing input was peripheral blood. These receptors all stem from a man younger than 35 with active or convalescent COVID-19.

Notes on this clone: The sample has other DNA sequences that encode this CDR3 too. The chain has TRBV6-5 and TRBJ2-7; TRBD1 agrees at 11 bases. V lost 6 bases, J lost 4 bases, and 2 bases stayed unmatched. The germline gives CDR1 MNHEY, CDR2 SVGAGI. This CDR3 is 13 amino acids long. The CDR3 spells CASSRDRGYEQYF. In DNA, the CDR3 is TGTGCCAGCAGCCGGGACAGGGGGTACGAGCAGTACTTC.

The chain combines TRBV19 with TRBJ2-3; 7 bases fit TRBD2. V lost 5 bases to trimming and J lost 0 bases; unmatched junction nucleotides: 11. The CDR3 loop spans 17 amino acids. From germline, CDR1 is LNHDA and CDR2 SQIVND (reference sequence). The CDR3 DNA is TGTGCCAGTAGTGTAATTCCGGGACTACCTAGCACAGATACGCAGTATTTT. Translation: CASSVIPGLPSTDTQYF.

The CDR3 region is CASSLRHLDRPNTEAFF. Here the CDR3 DNA reads TGCGCCAGCAGCTTGCGTCATCTGGACAGGCCGAACACTGAAGCTTTCTTT. The V and J genes are TRBV5-1 and TRBJ1-1; 7 bases map to TRBD1. Germline V lookup: CDR1 SGHRS, CDR2 YFSETQ. The junction had 10 bases not matched to a gene; V was cut back by 1 base and J by 1 base. The CDR3 extends over 17 amino acids.

This clone was counted only a few times. The CDR3 nucleotides read TGTGCCAGCAGCTTAGAATTTGTAGGGGACGAGCAGTACTTC. Protein: CASSLEFVGDEQYF. The chain couples TRBV11-2 to TRBJ2-7; perhaps TRBD1 as D (5 bases). Germline CDR1 SGHAT, CDR2 FQNNGV. V was cut by 0 bases and J by 5 bases, with 11 bases left in between. The CDR3 is 14 amino acids.

This chain connects TRBV4-3 to TRBJ2-1; weak D call: TRBD2 (5 bases). CDR1 is LGHNA and CDR2 is YSLEER in the germline V gene. This CDR3 comprises 15 residues. Trimming stripped 0 bases from V and 7 bases from J, with 13 bases between. The CDR3, as DNA: TGCGCCAGCAGCCAAGATGAGGGTAGTGGTAATGAGCAGTTCTTC. Amino acid sequence: CASSQDEGSGNEQFF.

This chain connects TRBV7-9 to TRBJ1-1; the D is unclear. V dropped 3 bases and J dropped 4 bases, with 6 bases sitting between them. CDR3 length: 12 residues. The germline gives CDR1 SEHNR, CDR2 FQNEAQ (reference sequence). DNA for the CDR3: TGTGCCAGCAGCTTTACGGGCACTGAAGCTTTCTTT. It yields the protein CASSFTGTEAFF.

This clone occurred a few times. V usage is TRBV28 and J usage is TRBJ1-5; D gene unclear. The ends were cut back, 7 bases at V and 7 bases at J, with 11 bases in the middle. The CDR3 runs to 12 residues. The V gene's germline CDR1 is MDHEN and CDR2 SYDVKM. CDR3 region: CASKQAGQPQHF. CDR3 bases: TGTGCCAGCAAACAAGCGGGACAGCCCCAGCATTTT.

The rearrangement joins TRBV11-2 to TRBJ2-7, with TRBD1 identical over 8 bases. J gave up 6 bases and V 4 bases, and 2 bases lay outside the gene matches. Germline V gene data show CDR1 as SGHAT and CDR2 as FQNNGV. The CDR3 has 12 amino acids. This chain's CDR3 is CASSSRGREQYF. The CDR3 DNA sequence: TGTGCCAGCAGCTCCAGGGGGCGCGAGCAGTACTTC.

V is TRBV6-5 and J is TRBJ1-4; possible D gene TRBD1, 6 bases. CDR3 size: 14 residues. Trimming removed 2 bases at V and 7 bases at J, with 11 bases between. Germline CDR1 is MNHEY and CDR2 is SVGAGI. CDR3 coding DNA: TGTGCCAGCAGTTACAAGGGACAAGGTGAAAAACTGTTTTTT. It yields the protein CASSYKGQGEKLFF.

The chain is built from TRBV27 and TRBJ2-1; 11 bases line up with TRBD2. The CDR3 has 17 residues. The germline V gene encodes CDR1 MNHEY and CDR2 SMNVEV (reference sequence). Losses at the gene ends were 2 bases for V and 3 bases for J; bases not matched to a gene: 6. The CDR3 DNA sequence: TGTGCCAGCAGTTTAGGGACTAGCGGTTCCATCTACAATGAGCAGTTCTTC. Translating gives CASSLGTSGSIYNEQFF.

The V gene is TRBV10-2, the J gene TRBJ1-5; 7 bases match TRBD1. V lost 7 bases to trimming and J lost 7 bases; unmatched junction nucleotides: 7. Germline CDR1 and CDR2: WSHSY and SAAADI. The CDR3 totals 13 residues. In DNA form, the CDR3 reads TGCGCCAGCACTGGGACAGCAACACAGCCCCAGCATTTT. Translation gives CASTGTATQPQHF.

V is TRBV27 and J is TRBJ1-1, with 7 bases aligning to TRBD1. The CDR3 spans 14 residues. The germline gives CDR1 MNHEY, CDR2 SMNVEV (reference sequence). V lost 2 bases and J lost 1; bases outside the gene matches: 1. Here the CDR3 reads CASSLGTANTEAFF. The CDR3 DNA sequence: TGTGCCAGCAGTTTAGGGACAGCGAACACTGAAGCTTTCTTT.

Only a few counts were recorded for this clone. The chain couples TRBV15 to TRBJ2-1; possibly TRBD2 for D (6 bases). The CDR3 spans 13 residues. The V end was cut by 2 bases, the J end by 8 bases, with 10 bases between. Germline assignment: CDR1 LNHNV and CDR2 YYDKDF (reference sequence). CDR3 in amino acids: CATSRPGEDEQFF. The CDR3 DNA follows: TGTGCCACCAGCAGACCGGGAGAGGATGAGCAGTTCTTC.

The chain couples TRBV4-3 to TRBJ2-5, with 8 bases aligning to TRBD2. CDR1 and CDR2 (germline): LGHNA, YSLEER. J was trimmed by 11 bases and V by 0 bases; bases with no gene match: 11. The CDR3 extends over 15 amino acids. Written as DNA, the CDR3 is TGCGCCAGCAGCCAAGATGGACAAGCGGGGGCCCCTCAGTACTTC. Its protein product is CASSQDGQAGAPQYF.

The chain couples TRBV28 to TRBJ1-1; the D is unclear. Trimming left V 11 bases short and J 8 bases short, with 18 bases between. CDR1 is MDHEN, CDR2 SYDVKM, per germline. The CDR3 consists of 12 residues. The CDR3 coding sequence is TGTGCCGCCATCAGCCCAGCGTCCGAAGCTTTCTTT. This gives the protein CAAISPASEAFF.